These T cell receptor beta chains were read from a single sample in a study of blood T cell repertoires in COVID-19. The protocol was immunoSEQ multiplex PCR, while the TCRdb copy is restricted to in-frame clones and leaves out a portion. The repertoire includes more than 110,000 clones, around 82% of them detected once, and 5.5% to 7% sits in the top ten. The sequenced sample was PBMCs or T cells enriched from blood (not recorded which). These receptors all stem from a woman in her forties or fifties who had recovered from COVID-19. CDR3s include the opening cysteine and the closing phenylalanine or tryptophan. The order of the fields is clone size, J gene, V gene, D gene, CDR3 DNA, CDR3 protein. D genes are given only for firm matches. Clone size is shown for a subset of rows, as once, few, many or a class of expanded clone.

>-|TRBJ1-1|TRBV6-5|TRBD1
TGTGCCAGCATTTTAGGACAGGGACTGAACACTGAAGCTTTCTTT
CASILGQGLNTEAFF
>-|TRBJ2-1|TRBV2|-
TGTGCCAGCAGCGATAAAAGGGGTGACGAGCAGTTCTTC
CASSDKRGDEQFF
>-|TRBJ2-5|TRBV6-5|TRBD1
TGTGCCAGCAGTTCCCCCGACAGGGGGCTAGAGACCCAGTACTTC
CASSSPDRGLETQYF
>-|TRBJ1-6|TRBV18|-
TGTGCCAGCTCACGAGAAACAGGGCTATCCTATAATTCACCCCTCCACTTT
CASSRETGLSYNSPLHF
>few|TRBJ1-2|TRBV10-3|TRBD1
TGTGCCATCAGGGACTACAGGGGGCGTCAAGAATATGGCTACACCTTC
CAIRDYRGRQEYGYTF
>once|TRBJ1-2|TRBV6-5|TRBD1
TGTGCCAGCAGCCTAGGGACAGTTGACGGCTACACCTTC
CASSLGTVDGYTF
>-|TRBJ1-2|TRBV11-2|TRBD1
TGTGCCAGCAGCCGATCCTCGACAGGGGAGGGAGCTAACTATGGCTACACCTTC
CASSRSSTGEGANYGYTF
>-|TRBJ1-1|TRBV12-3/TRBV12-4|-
TGTGCCAGCAGTTTAGTTCAGGGCCTTGAAGCTTTCTTT
CASSLVQGLEAFF
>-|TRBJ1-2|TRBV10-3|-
TGTGCCATCAGTGAGTACCAGACAGCTCGTAACTATGGCTACACCTTC
CAISEYQTARNYGYTF
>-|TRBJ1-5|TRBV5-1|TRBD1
TGCGCCAGCAGCTTGGATTTCGGACAGGGCGGCAATCAGCCCCAGCATTTT
CASSLDFGQGGNQPQHF
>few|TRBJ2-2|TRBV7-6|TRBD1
TGTGCCAGCAGCTTAGGGACAGGGGCCGGGGAGCTGTTTTTT
CASSLGTGAGELFF
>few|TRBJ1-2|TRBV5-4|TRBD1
TGTGCCAGCAGCACAAAAACACAGGGGGCAGAGGGCTACACCTTC
CASSTKTQGAEGYTF
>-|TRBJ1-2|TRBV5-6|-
TGTGCCAGCAGGGGGGGATTTAACTATGGCTACACCTTC
CASRGGFNYGYTF
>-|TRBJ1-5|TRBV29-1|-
TGCAGCGTTGCGACAGAGAGCAATCAGCCCCAGCATTTT
CSVATESNQPQHF
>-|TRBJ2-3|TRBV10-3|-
TGTGCCATCAGTGACGGGACAACTAGCACAGATACGCAGTATTTT
CAISDGTTSTDTQYF
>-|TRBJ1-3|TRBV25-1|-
TGTGCCAGCAGCGAGGTGGCCTTCTCTGGAAACACCATATATTTT
CASSEVAFSGNTIYF
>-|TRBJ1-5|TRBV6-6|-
TGTGCCAGCAGCAGACAGAACAGATATAGCAATCAGCCCCAGCATTTT
CASSRQNRYSNQPQHF
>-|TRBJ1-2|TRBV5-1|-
TGCGCCAGCAGCTTGACTGAGTATGGCTACACCTTC
CASSLTEYGYTF
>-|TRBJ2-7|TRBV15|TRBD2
TGTGCCACCAGCATGGGGACTAGCGGAACCTACGAGCAGTACTTC
CATSMGTSGTYEQYF
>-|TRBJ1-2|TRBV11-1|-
TGTGCCAGCAGCTTAAGGTCAGATCTAGGAGGCTACACCTTC
CASSLRSDLGGYTF
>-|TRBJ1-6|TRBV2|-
TGTGCCAGCAGTCACCGACAGGCTAGGTCCTATAATTCACCCCTCCACTTT
CASSHRQARSYNSPLHF
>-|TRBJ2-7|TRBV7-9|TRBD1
TGTGCCAGCAGCCCGGGACAGGTTCTCTACGAGCAGTACTTC
CASSPGQVLYEQYF
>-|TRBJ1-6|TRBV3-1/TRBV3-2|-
TGTGCCAGCAGCCAAGCGAGGGAACCCTTCAATTCACCCCTCCACTTT
CASSQAREPFNSPLHF
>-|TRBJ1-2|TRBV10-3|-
TGTGCCATCAGGAACACAACAGGACGGGTTGGCTACACCTTC
CAIRNTTGRVGYTF
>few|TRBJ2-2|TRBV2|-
TGTGCGTATGGAGGGGGAGGGCCAAACACCGGGGAGCTGTTTTTT
CAYGGGGPNTGELFF
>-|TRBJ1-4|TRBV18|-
TGTGCCAGCTCACCACCGGATGGGGCAGGGTATGAAAAACTGTTTTTT
CASSPPDGAGYEKLFF
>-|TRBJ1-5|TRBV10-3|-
TGTGCCATCAGAGGACAGTCTAATCAGCCCCAGCATTTT
CAIRGQSNQPQHF
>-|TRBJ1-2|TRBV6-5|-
TGTGCCACTTCCGGCGGGACGGTCTATGGCTACACCTTC
CATSGGTVYGYTF
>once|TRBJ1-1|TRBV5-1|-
TGCGCCAGCAGCTTAGGCAGGTACACTGAAGCTTTCTTT
CASSLGRYTEAFF
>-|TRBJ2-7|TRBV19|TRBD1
TGTGCCAGTAGTACTACCAGGGGGCTATCCTCCGAGCAGTACTTC
CASSTTRGLSSEQYF
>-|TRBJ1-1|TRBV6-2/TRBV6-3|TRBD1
TGTGCCAGCAGCCCCGGACAGGTTGAAGCTTTCTTT
CASSPGQVEAFF
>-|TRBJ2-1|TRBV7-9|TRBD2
TGTGCCAGCAGCCCCGGATCCGGGGGGGTTGGTCATGAGCAGTTCTTC
CASSPGSGGVGHEQFF
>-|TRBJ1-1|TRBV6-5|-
TGTGCCAGCAGTCGTTGGGGCGAAGCTTTCTTT
CASSRWGEAFF
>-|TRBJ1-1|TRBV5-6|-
TGTGCCAGCAGCCTCACAGGGAACACTGAAGCTTTCTTT
CASSLTGNTEAFF
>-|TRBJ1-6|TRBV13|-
TGTGCCAGCAGCTTGACGGGATGGAGACAGGAGAATTCACCCCTCCACTTT
CASSLTGWRQENSPLHF
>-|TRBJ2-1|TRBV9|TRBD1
TGTGCCAGCAGCGAGGGACAGGGTGACTACAATGAGCAGTTCTTC
CASSEGQGDYNEQFF
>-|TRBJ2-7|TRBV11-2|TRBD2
TGTGCCAGCAGCTTACAGCGGGGGGGGTACGAGCAGTACTTC
CASSLQRGGYEQYF
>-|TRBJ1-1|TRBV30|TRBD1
TGTGCCTGGAGCTCAACAGGGGACACTGAAGCTTTCTTT
CAWSSTGDTEAFF
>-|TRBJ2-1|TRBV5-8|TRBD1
TGTGCCAGCAGCACGGGGACAGGGGGGTATGGTGAGCAGTTCTTC
CASSTGTGGYGEQFF
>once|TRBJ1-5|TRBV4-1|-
TGCGCCAGCAGCCAAGTTGTTGGGCAGGGTCGTCAGCCCCAGCATTTT
CASSQVVGQGRQPQHF
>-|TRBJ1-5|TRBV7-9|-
TGTGCCAGCAGCTCACGGGACTTCCCTAGCAATCAGCCCCAGCATTTT
CASSSRDFPSNQPQHF
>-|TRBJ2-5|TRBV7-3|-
TGTGCCAGCAGCCCCGACCCGACTGCTACCCAGTACTTC
CASSPDPTATQYF
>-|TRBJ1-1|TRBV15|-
TGTGCCACCAGCAGAGAATCGGGCACTGAAGCTTTCTTT
CATSRESGTEAFF
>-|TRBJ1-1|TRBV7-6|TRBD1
TGTGCCAGCAGACGTAGCCCGGGACAGGGTCCTGAAGCTTTCTTT
CASRRSPGQGPEAFF
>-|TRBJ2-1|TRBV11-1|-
TGTGCCAGCAGCTTTCTAACAGAACCCTCGGAGCAGTTCTTC
CASSFLTEPSEQFF
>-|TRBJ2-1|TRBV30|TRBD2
TGTGCCTGGAGTGGGATTTTAGCGGGGGCGGAGTACAATGAGCAGTTCTTC
CAWSGILAGAEYNEQFF
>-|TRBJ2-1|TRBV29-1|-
TGCAGCGTTGCCCGGGACACCTCCTACAATGAGCAGTTCTTC
CSVARDTSYNEQFF
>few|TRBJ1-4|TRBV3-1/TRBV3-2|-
TGTGCCAGCAGCACAGCAACTAATGAAAAACTGTTTTTT
CASSTATNEKLFF
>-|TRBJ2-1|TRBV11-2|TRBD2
TGTGCCAGCAGCTTAGGGGTAGCGGGGGGTTTCTCCTACAATGAGCAGTTCTTC
CASSLGVAGGFSYNEQFF